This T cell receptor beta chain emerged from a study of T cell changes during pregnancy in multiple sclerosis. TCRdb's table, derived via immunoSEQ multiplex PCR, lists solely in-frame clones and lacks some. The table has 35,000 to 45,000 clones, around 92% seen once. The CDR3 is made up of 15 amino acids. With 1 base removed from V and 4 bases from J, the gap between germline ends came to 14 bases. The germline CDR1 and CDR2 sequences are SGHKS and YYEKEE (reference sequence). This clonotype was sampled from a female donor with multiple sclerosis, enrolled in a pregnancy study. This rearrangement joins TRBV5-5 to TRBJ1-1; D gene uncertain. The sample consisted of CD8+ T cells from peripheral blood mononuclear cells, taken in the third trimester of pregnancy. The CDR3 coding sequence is TGTGCCAGCAGCTTGAAATCTGTTTTACTCACTGAAGCTTTCTTT. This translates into CASSLKSVLLTEAFF.